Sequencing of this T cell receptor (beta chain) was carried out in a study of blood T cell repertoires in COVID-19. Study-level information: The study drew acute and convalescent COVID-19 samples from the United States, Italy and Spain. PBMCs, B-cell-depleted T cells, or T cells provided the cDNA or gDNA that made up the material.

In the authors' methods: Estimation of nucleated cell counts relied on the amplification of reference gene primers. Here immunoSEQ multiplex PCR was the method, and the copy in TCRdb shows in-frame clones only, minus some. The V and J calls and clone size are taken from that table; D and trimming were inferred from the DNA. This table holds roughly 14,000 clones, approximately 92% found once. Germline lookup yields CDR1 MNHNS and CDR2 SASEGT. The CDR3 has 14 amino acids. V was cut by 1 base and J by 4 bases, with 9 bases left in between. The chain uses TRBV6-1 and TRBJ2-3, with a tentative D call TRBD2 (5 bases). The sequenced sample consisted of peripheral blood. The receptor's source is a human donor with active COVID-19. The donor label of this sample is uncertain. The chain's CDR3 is CASSEGRGSDTQYF. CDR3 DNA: TGTGCCAGCAGTGAAGGTAGAGGGTCAGATACGCAGTATTTT.